The TCR beta chain described here comes from a study of blood T cell repertoires in COVID-19. The overall study: Donors in the United States, Italy and Spain gave samples during acute or convalescent COVID-19.

Germline-derived CDR1 and CDR2 are SGHDN and FVKESK. CDR3 length: 16 amino acids. V lost 1 base, J lost 0 bases, and 10 bases lay in between. Comments on this clone: Additional DNA sequences in this sample encode the identical CDR3.

The method was immunoSEQ multiplex PCR; TCRdb's version includes in-frame clones alone and lacks a portion of them. This table has 68,000 or so clones, around 84% appearing once. This receptor was obtained from a man aged 50 to 60 with acute or convalescent COVID-19. The genes are TRBV14 and TRBJ2-1, with D hard to call. The sample taken for sequencing was peripheral blood. The CDR3 loop reads CASSQGSPSSYNEQFF. The CDR3 nucleotides are TGTGCCAGCAGCCAAGGGAGTCCTAGCTCCTACAATGAGCAGTTCTTC.